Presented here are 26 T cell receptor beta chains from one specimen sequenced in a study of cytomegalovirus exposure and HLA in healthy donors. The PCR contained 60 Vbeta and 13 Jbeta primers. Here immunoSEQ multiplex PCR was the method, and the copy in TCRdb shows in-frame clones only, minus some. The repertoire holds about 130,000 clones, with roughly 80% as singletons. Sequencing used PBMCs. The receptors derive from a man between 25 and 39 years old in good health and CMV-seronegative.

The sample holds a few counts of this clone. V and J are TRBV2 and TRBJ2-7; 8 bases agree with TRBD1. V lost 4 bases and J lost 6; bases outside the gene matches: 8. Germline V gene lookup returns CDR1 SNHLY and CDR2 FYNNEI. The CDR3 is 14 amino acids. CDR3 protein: CASSVGRGQVEQYF. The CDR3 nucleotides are TGTGCCAGCAGTGTCGGCAGGGGGCAGGTCGAGCAGTACTTC.

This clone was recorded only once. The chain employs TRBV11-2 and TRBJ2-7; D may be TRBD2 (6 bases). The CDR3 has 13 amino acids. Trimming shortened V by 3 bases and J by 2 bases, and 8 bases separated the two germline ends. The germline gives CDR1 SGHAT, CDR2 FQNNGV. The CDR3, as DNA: TGTGCCAGCAGCTTCGGGAGAGCCTACGAGCAGTACTTC. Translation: CASSFGRAYEQYF. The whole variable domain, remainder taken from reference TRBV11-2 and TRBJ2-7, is EAGVAQSPRYKIIEKRQSVAFWCNPISGHATLYWYQQILGQGPKLLIQFQNNGVVDDSQLPKDRFSAERLKGVDSTLKIQPAKLEDSAVYLCASSFGRAYEQYFGPGTRLTVT.

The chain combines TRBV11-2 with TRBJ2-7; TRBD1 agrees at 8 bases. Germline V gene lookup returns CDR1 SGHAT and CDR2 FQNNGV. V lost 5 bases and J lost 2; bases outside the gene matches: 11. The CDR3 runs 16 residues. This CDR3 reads CASSQLTFRGPYEQYF. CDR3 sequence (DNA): TGTGCCAGCAGCCAGTTAACGTTCAGGGGGCCCTACGAGCAGTACTTC.

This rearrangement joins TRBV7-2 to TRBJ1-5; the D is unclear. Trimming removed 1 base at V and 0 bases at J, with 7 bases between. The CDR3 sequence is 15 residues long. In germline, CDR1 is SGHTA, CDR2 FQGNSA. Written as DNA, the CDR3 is TGTGCCAGCAGCTTAGTGGCAGATAGCAATCAGCCCCAGCATTTT. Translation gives CASSLVADSNQPQHF.

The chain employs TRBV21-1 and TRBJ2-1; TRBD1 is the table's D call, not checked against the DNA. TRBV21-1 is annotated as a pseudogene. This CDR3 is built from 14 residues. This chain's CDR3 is CASSHSGASLREFF. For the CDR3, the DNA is TGTGCCAGCAGCCACTCGGGCGCATCCCTCAGGGAGTTCTTC.

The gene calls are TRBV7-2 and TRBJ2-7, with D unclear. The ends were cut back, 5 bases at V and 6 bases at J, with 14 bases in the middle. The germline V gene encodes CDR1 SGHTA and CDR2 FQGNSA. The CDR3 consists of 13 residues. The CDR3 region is CASSGYRSGEQYF. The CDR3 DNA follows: TGTGCCAGCAGCGGCTATAGGTCAGGCGAGCAGTACTTC.

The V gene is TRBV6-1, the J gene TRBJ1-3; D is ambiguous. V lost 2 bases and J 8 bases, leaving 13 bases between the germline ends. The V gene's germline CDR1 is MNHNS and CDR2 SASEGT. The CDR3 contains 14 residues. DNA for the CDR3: TGTGCCAGCAGTGAATATTCTAGGCTGCACACCATATATTTT. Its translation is CASSEYSRLHTIYF.

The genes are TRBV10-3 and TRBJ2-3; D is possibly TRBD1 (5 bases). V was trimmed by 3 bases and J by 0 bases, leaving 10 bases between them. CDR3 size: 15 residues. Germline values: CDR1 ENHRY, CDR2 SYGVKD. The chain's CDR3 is CAISDDRASTDTQYF. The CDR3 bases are TGTGCCATCAGTGATGACAGAGCTAGCACAGATACGCAGTATTTT.

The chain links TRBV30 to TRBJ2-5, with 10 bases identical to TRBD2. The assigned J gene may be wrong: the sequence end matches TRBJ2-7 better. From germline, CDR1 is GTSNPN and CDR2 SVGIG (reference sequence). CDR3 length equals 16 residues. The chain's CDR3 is CAWSLTGTSDSYEQYF. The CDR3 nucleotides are TGTGCCTGGAGTTTGACCGGGACTAGCGACTCCTACGAGCAGTACTTC.

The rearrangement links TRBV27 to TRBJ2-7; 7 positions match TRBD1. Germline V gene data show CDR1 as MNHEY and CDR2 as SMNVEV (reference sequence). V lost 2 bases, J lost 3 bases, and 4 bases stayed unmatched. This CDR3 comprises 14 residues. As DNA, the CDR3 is TGTGCCAGCAGTTTAGGGTCAGGGGGCTACGAGCAGTACTTC. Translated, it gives CASSLGSGGYEQYF.

The CDR3 DNA follows: TGCAGTGCTACCAGGGGATACATTCAGTACTTC. Translated: CSATRGYIQYF. The chain combines TRBV20-1 with TRBJ2-4; TRBD1 is a possible D gene (6 bases). CDR1 and CDR2 from the germline V gene are DFQATT and SNEGSKA (reference sequence). The CDR3 has 11 amino acids. Trimming removed 4 bases from V and 8 bases from J, with 9 bases in between.

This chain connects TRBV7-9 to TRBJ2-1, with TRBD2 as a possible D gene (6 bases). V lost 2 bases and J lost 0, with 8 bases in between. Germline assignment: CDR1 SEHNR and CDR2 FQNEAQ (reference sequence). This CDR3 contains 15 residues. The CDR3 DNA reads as TGTGCCAGCAGCTTACACGGGAGCTCCTACAATGAGCAGTTCTTC. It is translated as CASSLHGSSYNEQFF.

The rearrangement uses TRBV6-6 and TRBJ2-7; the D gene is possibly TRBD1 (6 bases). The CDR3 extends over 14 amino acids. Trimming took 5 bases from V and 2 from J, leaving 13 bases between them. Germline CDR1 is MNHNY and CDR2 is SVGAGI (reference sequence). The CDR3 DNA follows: TGTGCCAGCAGTCCCCCGGGACAACCCTACGAGCAGTACTTC. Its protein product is CASSPPGQPYEQYF.

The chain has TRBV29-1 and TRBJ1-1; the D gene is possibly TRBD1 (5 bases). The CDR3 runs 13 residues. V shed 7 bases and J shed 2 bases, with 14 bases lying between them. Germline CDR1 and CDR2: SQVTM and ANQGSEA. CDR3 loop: CSGGDWGNTEAFF. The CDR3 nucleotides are TGCAGCGGGGGGGACTGGGGAAACACTGAAGCTTTCTTT.

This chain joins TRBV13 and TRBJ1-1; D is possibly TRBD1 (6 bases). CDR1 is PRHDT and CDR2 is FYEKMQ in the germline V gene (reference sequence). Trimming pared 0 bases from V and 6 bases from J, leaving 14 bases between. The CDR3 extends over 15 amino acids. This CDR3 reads CASSLGGGSVSEAFF. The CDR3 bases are TGTGCCAGCAGCTTAGGTGGGGGCTCGGTCTCTGAAGCTTTCTTT. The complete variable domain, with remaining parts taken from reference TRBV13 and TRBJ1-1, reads AAGVIQSPRHLIKEKRETATLKCYPIPRHDTVYWYQQGPGQDPQFLISFYEKMQSDKGSIPDRFSAQQFSDYHSELNMSSLELGDSALYFCASSLGGGSVSEAFFGQGTRLTVV.

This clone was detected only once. The CDR3 bases are TGTGCCAGCAGCTATATTGGGGGGGGTAGGGGCATCTATGGCTACACCTTC. It encodes CASSYIGGGRGIYGYTF. This chain uses TRBV5-4 with TRBJ1-2, with D perhaps matching TRBD1 (5 bases). V lost 3 bases and J lost 4, with 22 bases in between. This CDR3 is 17 amino acids long. Germline V gene sequence: CDR1 SGHNT, CDR2 YYREEE (reference sequence).

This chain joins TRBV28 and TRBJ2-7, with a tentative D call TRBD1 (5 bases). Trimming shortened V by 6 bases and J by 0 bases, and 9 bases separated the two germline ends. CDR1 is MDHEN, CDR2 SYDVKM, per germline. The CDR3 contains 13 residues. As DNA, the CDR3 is TGTGCCAGCAGAAGACAGAGCTCCTACGAGCAGTACTTC. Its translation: CASRRQSSYEQYF.

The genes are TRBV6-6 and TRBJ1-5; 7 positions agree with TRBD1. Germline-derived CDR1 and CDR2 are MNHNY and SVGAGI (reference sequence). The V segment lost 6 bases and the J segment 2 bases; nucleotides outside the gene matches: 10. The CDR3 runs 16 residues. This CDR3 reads CASRRGQGVRNQPQHF. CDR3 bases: TGTGCCAGCAGAAGAGGGCAGGGGGTCCGCAATCAGCCCCAGCATTTT.

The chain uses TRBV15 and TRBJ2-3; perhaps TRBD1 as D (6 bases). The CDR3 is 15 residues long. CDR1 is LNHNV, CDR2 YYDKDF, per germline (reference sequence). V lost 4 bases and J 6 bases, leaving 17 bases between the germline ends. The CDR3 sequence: CATSTARGAYDTQYF. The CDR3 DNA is TGTGCCACCAGCACGGCCAGGGGAGCATACGATACGCAGTATTTT.

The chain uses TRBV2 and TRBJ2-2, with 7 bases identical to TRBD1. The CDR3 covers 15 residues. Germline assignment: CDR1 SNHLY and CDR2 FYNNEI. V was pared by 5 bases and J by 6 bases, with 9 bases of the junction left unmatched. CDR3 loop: CASSYSGTVSGELFF. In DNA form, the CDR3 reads TGTGCCAGCAGTTATTCCGGGACAGTCTCCGGGGAGCTGTTTTTT.

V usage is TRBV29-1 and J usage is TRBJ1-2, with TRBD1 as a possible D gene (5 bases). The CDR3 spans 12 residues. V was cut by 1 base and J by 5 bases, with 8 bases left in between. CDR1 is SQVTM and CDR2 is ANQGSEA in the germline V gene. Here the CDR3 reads CSVEGGWYGYTF. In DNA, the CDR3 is TGCAGCGTTGAAGGGGGCTGGTATGGCTACACCTTC. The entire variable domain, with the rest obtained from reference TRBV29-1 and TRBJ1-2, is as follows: SAVISQKPSRDICQRGTSLTIQCQVDSQVTMMFWYRQQPGQSLTLIATANQGSEATYESGFVIDKFPISRPNLTFSTLTVSNMSPEDSSIYLCSVEGGWYGYTFGSGTRLTVV.

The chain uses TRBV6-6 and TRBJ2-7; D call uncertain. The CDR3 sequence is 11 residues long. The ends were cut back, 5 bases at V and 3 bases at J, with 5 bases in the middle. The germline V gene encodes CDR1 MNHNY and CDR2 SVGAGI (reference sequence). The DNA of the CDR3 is TGTGCCAGCAGTCCCTACTACGAGCAGTACTTC. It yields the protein CASSPYYEQYF.

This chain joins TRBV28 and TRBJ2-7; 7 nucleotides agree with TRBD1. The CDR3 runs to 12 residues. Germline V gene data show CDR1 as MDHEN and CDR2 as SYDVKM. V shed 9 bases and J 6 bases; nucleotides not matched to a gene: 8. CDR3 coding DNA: TGTGCCAGTCAGACAGGGATGAGCGAGCAGTACTTC. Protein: CASQTGMSEQYF. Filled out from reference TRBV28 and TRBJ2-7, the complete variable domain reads DVKVTQSSRYLVKRTGEKVFLECVQDMDHENMFWYRQDPGLGLRLIYFSYDVKMKEKGDIPEGYSVSREKKERFSLILESASTNQTSMYLCASQTGMSEQYFGPGTRLTVT.

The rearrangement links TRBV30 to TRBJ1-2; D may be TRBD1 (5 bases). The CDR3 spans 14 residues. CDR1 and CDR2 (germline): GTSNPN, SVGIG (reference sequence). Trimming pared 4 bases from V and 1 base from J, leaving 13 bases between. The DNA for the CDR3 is TGTGCCTGGAAAGCGGGGCTTATTAACTATGGCTACACCTTC. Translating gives CAWKAGLINYGYTF.

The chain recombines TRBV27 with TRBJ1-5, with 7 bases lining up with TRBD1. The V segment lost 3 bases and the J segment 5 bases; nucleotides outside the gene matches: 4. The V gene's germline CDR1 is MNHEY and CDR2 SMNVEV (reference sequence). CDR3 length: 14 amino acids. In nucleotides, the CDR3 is TGTGCCAGCAGTTTTGGGACAGCTTATCAGCCCCAGCATTTT. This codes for CASSFGTAYQPQHF.

As DNA, the CDR3 is TGCGCCAGCAGCTCCAACCTCCAGGGTTCGACTGGAAACACCATATATTTT. Translation: CASSSNLQGSTGNTIYF. This sequence joins TRBV5-1 and TRBJ1-3; tentative D call: TRBD1 (5 bases). V shed 3 bases and J shed 2 bases, with 18 bases lying between them. Germline V gene data show CDR1 as SGHRS and CDR2 as YFSETQ. The CDR3 has 17 amino acids.